The 26 T cell receptor beta chains below all came from one sample that was sequenced in a study of T cell clusters in autoimmune cytopenias. Each sample's input was 200 to 300 ng genomic DNA, 30,000 to 45,000 genome equivalents. One tube held mixed TRB-A and TRB-B primer pools for touch-down PCR. No DNA is given; TCRdb re-called the multiplex PCR reads and lists each CDR3 protein once. The table for this sample gives over 5,000 distinct CDR3 sequences. The sample was peripheral blood. The receptor source for this set is a human donor with an autoimmune cytopenia or autoimmune hepatitis (not recorded which).

This clonotype is classed as medium-sized by frequency. This chain joins TRBV27 and TRBJ1-6; TCRdb reports TRBD1, a call that lacks DNA to check it against. The CDR3 extends over 15 amino acids. Germline V gives CDR1 MNHEY, CDR2 SMNVEV (reference sequence). The CDR3 spells CASTPRGTGYSPLHF.

V and J are TRBV12-3 or TRBV12-4 and TRBJ1-5. The CDR3 extends over 15 amino acids. CDR3 region: CASSLGVGSNQPQHF.

The chain uses TRBV27 and TRBJ2-1; TCRdb designates TRBD2, a call that cannot be tested without DNA. The CDR3 has 16 amino acids. Germline values: CDR1 MNHEY, CDR2 SMNVEV (reference sequence). Here the CDR3 reads CASSWTLAGGFYEQFF.

Frequency places this clonotype as medium-sized. The rearrangement joins TRBV7-2 to TRBJ2-3; TCRdb calls TRBD2, which cannot be checked without DNA. Germline V CDR1 and CDR2: SGHTA, FQGNSA. There are 15 residues in the CDR3. The CDR3: CASSLVWRGTDTQYF.

The chain uses TRBV7-6 and TRBJ2-7; without DNA, the TCRdb call of TRBD2 cannot be checked. Germline assignment: CDR1 SGHVS and CDR2 FNYEAQ. CDR3 size: 16 residues. This chain's CDR3 is CASSLAVAGGQETQYF. The variable domain in full, with the rest retrieved from reference TRBV7-6 and TRBJ2-7, is GAGVSQSPRYKVTKRGQDVALRCDPISGHVSLYWYRQALGQGPEFLTYFNYEAQQDKSGLPNDRFSAERPEGSISTLTIQRTEQRDSAMYRCASSLAVAGGQETQYFGPGTRLTVT.

This clonotype is medium-sized (0.01 to 0.1%) by frequency. The chain has TRBV6-5 and TRBJ2-7; TCRdb proposes TRBD1, but this gene call is untestable without DNA. There are 14 residues in the CDR3. The germline CDR1 and CDR2 sequences are MNHEY and SVGAGI. CDR3 region: CASSLAGTPYEQYF.

In terms of frequency, this clonotype is medium-sized. The chain is built from TRBV7-9 and TRBJ2-3; TCRdb gives TRBD2 as the D gene, but with no DNA this cannot be confirmed. This CDR3 has 15 residues. Germline CDR1 is SEHNR and CDR2 is FQNEAQ (reference sequence). CDR3 sequence: CASSLGTSVADTQYF.

The chain is built from TRBV24-1 and TRBJ2-3; checking the TCRdb D call of TRBD2 is not possible without DNA. The CDR3 is 17 residues long. Germline CDR1 and CDR2: KGHDR and SFDVKD. CDR3 in amino acids: CATSDPTSGGRADTQYF.

Frequency places this clonotype as medium-sized (0.01 to 0.1%). J is TRBJ1-1 and V is TRBV29-1. Germline CDR1 SQVTM, CDR2 ANQGSEA. The length of the CDR3 is 13 residues. CDR3: CSVEVEMNTEAFF. Variable domain in full (rest from reference TRBV29-1 and TRBJ1-1): SAVISQKPSRDICQRGTSLTIQCQVDSQVTMMFWYRQQPGQSLTLIATANQGSEATYESGFVIDKFPISRPNLTFSTLTVSNMSPEDSSIYLCSVEVEMNTEAFFGQGTRLTVV.

This clonotype is labeled large based on frequency. V usage is TRBV29-1 and J usage is TRBJ1-2; TCRdb gives TRBD1 as the D gene, but with no DNA this cannot be confirmed. Germline V gene lookup returns CDR1 SQVTM and CDR2 ANQGSEA. The CDR3 length is 12 residues. The CDR3 protein is CSVAPGGSGYTF.

The V and J genes are TRBV20-1 and TRBJ1-3; with no DNA, the TCRdb D assignment of TRBD1 cannot be verified. The CDR3 spans 14 residues. CDR1 is DFQATT and CDR2 is SNEGSKA in the germline V gene (reference sequence). CDR3 sequence reads: CSARDPGGGREVYF.

Frequency places this clonotype as medium-sized. The CDR3 is CSVVDAARSYEQYF. This rearrangement joins TRBV29-1 to TRBJ2-7. This CDR3 comprises 14 residues. Germline V lookup: CDR1 SQVTM, CDR2 ANQGSEA.

In terms of frequency, this clonotype is medium-sized. This chain joins TRBV20-1 and TRBJ2-3; TCRdb selects TRBD2, and the lack of DNA leaves this call unchecked. This CDR3 contains 17 residues. Germline assignment: CDR1 DFQATT and CDR2 SNEGSKA (reference sequence). CDR3 residues: CSARPALVGPHTDTQYF.

This clonotype counts as medium-sized by frequency. This chain links TRBV10-3 with TRBJ1-2. Germline values: CDR1 ENHRY, CDR2 SYGVKD. The CDR3 extends over 13 amino acids. CDR3 residues: CAISEGGDYGYTF.

Its frequency marks this clonotype as medium-sized. This chain links TRBV7-6 with TRBJ2-1; the D gene TCRdb calls, TRBD1, cannot be checked with no DNA. CDR1 is SGHVS and CDR2 is FNYEAQ in the germline V gene. The CDR3 runs 14 residues. The CDR3 loop is CASSLKGSYNEQFF.

This clonotype is identified as medium-sized (0.01 to 0.1%) from frequency. The chain uses TRBV19 and TRBJ1-2; without DNA, the TCRdb call of TRBD1 cannot be checked. This CDR3 has 16 amino acids. Germline CDR1 LNHDA, CDR2 SQIVND (reference sequence). The CDR3: CASSPEGHRGGYGYTF.

Measured by frequency, this clonotype is medium-sized (0.01 to 0.1%). This rearrangement joins TRBV7-9 to TRBJ1-2; the TRBD1 assignment by TCRdb is unverifiable without DNA. The CDR3 is 16 residues long. Germline V gives CDR1 SEHNR, CDR2 FQNEAQ (reference sequence). The CDR3: CASSFRGQGPNYGYTF.

This clonotype is classed as medium-sized by frequency. The genes are TRBV6-6 and TRBJ2-5. This CDR3 is built from 16 residues. Germline assignment: CDR1 MNHNY and CDR2 SVGAGI (reference sequence). CDR3 in amino acids: CASSYFTTGRSETQYF.

By frequency, this clonotype is medium-sized. The rearrangement links TRBV7-9 to TRBJ2-7. The germline gives CDR1 SEHNR, CDR2 FQNEAQ (reference sequence). The CDR3 runs to 13 residues. The CDR3 reads CASSLELAYEQYF.

This clonotype shows up as medium-sized by frequency. The chain is built from TRBV6-5 and TRBJ1-1. Germline lookup yields CDR1 MNHEY and CDR2 SVGAGI. CDR3 length: 13 amino acids. The CDR3 spells CASTRGRNTEAFF.

In terms of frequency, this clonotype is medium-sized. V gene TRBV6-5 combines with J gene TRBJ2-7. The CDR3 runs to 11 residues. Germline assignment: CDR1 MNHEY and CDR2 SVGAGI. The chain's CDR3 is CASTDGYEQYF.

V usage is TRBV5-1 and J usage is TRBJ2-2; absent DNA, TCRdb's TRBD2 call cannot be checked. This CDR3 is built from 14 residues. Germline values: CDR1 SGHRS, CDR2 YFSETQ. The CDR3 protein is CASNGGRPTGELFF. Combining the CDR3 with reference TRBV5-1 and TRBJ2-2 gives the whole variable domain KAGVTQTPRYLIKTRGQQVTLSCSPISGHRSVSWYQQTPGQGLQFLFEYFSETQRNKGNFPGRFSGRQFSNSRSEMNVSTLELGDSALYLCASNGGRPTGELFFGEGSRLTVL.

This chain uses TRBV6-5 with TRBJ2-5. The germline CDR1 and CDR2 sequences are MNHEY and SVGAGI. The CDR3 totals 11 residues. The CDR3 protein is CASRNEETQYF.

The chain has TRBV5-1 and TRBJ2-7; TCRdb gives TRBD1 as the D gene, but with no DNA this cannot be confirmed. Germline V CDR1 and CDR2: SGHRS, YFSETQ. CDR3 size: 14 residues. The CDR3 region is CASSPSGAGYEQYF.

The chain links TRBV10-3 to TRBJ2-2; as DNA is missing, the TRBD1 call by TCRdb cannot be tested. Germline CDR1 reads ENHRY; CDR2 reads SYGVKD. The CDR3 loop spans 14 amino acids. The CDR3 here is CAIRRQGDAGELFF.

According to its frequency, this clonotype is medium-sized. V usage is TRBV12-5 and J usage is TRBJ2-7; TCRdb returns TRBD1, unconfirmable since there is no DNA. Germline V lookup: CDR1 LGHNT, CDR2 FRNRAP. The length of the CDR3 is 15 residues. The CDR3 loop reads CASGLTGTDPYEQYF.